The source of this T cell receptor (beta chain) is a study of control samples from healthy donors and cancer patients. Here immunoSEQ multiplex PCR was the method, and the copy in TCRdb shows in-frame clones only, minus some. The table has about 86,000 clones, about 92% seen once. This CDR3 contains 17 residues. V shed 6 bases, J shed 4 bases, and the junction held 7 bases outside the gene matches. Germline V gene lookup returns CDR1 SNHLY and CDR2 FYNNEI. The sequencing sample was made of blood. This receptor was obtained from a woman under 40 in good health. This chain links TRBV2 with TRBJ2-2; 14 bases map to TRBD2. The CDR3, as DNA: TGTGCCAGCAGGGGACTAGCGGGAGTGAGGGGCACCGGGGAGCTGTTTTTT. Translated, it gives CASRGLAGVRGTGELFF.